The 30 T cell receptor beta chains listed next were all sequenced from one sample in a study of a mutant IDH1 vaccine in newly diagnosed glioma. Using immunoSEQ multiplex PCR, the repertoire was profiled, and TCRdb retains in-frame clones only, with some absent. The table includes tens of thousands of clones, around 84% detected once. No cognate antigen is known for these TCRs. Time point in this sample: week 35, safety follow-up. Each dose delivered 300 ug of mutant IDH1 20-mer peptide subcutaneously with imiquimod. The material was PBMCs, obtained from a glioma patient whose treatment included an IDH1 peptide vaccine. The receptors here all came from a woman younger than 35 with glioma.

The gene calls are TRBV20-1 and TRBJ2-1; D not resolved. Deletions cut 6 bases from V and 10 bases from J, with 10 bases between. Germline V gene sequence: CDR1 DFQATT, CDR2 SNEGSKA (reference sequence). This CDR3 has 10 residues. The CDR3 DNA is TGCAGTGCCCTAGACATCGAGCAGTTCTTC. Translated: CSALDIEQFF.

The chain has TRBV11-3 and TRBJ2-1; 8 bases line up with TRBD2. With V trimmed by 1 base and J by 8 bases, 7 bases remained unmatched. The CDR3 is 15 amino acids. Looked up from germline, CDR1 is SGHNT and CDR2 is YENEEA. Written as DNA, the CDR3 is TGTGCCAGCAGCTTAGTCGGACTAGCTTCGTATGAGCAGTTCTTC. The encoded protein is CASSLVGLASYEQFF.

This rearrangement joins TRBV6-6 to TRBJ1-5; possible D gene TRBD1, 5 bases. Germline V gene sequence: CDR1 MNHNY, CDR2 SVGAGI (reference sequence). The CDR3 has 14 residues. V was clipped by 4 bases and J by 3 bases, with 10 bases between them. CDR3 amino acids: CASSSTGLNQPQHF. DNA of the CDR3: TGTGCCAGCAGTTCCACAGGCCTCAATCAGCCCCAGCATTTT.

The chain links TRBV5-6 to TRBJ2-5, with D perhaps TRBD2 (6 bases). The CDR3 totals 16 residues. V dropped 1 base and J dropped 5 bases, with 18 bases sitting between them. Per germline, CDR1 SGHDT and CDR2 YYEEEE. DNA of the CDR3: TGTGCCAGCAGCTTGATTACGGGGGTCGGTCGCGAGACCCAGTACTTC. Its protein product is CASSLITGVGRETQYF.

This clone is classed as large. The rearrangement joins TRBV7-8 to TRBJ1-1, with a weak D call TRBD1 (6 bases). Trimming took 1 base from V and 5 from J, leaving 20 bases between them. In germline, CDR1 is SGHVS, CDR2 FQNEAQ. CDR3 size: 17 residues. The CDR3 nucleotides read TGTGCCAGCAGCTTAGTGTATTTGGGGGGGCGGGAGACTGAAGCTTTCTTT. This translates into CASSLVYLGGRETEAFF.

The genes are TRBV30 and TRBJ2-3; D unclear. The germline V and J ends were trimmed by 2 bases and 4 bases, with 10 bases remaining between them. This CDR3 region has 13 residues. Germline V gene data show CDR1 as GTSNPN and CDR2 as SVGIG (reference sequence). Here the CDR3 reads CAWSWGSADTQYF. The DNA of the CDR3 is TGTGCCTGGAGTTGGGGAAGCGCAGATACGCAGTATTTT.

The chain joins TRBV15 to TRBJ2-7; tentative D call: TRBD2 (7 bases). The CDR3 extends over 16 amino acids. The ends were cut back, 9 bases at V and 4 bases at J, with 25 bases in the middle. The V gene's germline CDR1 is LNHNV and CDR2 YYDKDF (reference sequence). The CDR3: CATTNTGGGGEYEQYF. The CDR3 nucleotides read TGTGCCACGACCAATACCGGAGGGGGGGGAGAATACGAGCAGTACTTC.

V usage is TRBV25-1 and J usage is TRBJ2-1; 9 bases match TRBD1. The CDR3 sequence is 15 residues long. V trimming: 3 bases; J trimming: 7 bases; junction bases outside the gene matches: 7. Germline CDR1 reads MGHDK; CDR2 reads SYGVNS. The CDR3 nucleotides read TGTGCCAGCAGTGACCCGGGACAGGGTTTGAATGAGCAGTTCTTC. Translated, it gives CASSDPGQGLNEQFF.

The gene calls are TRBV5-4 and TRBJ2-7; 16 bases agree with TRBD2. Germline V gene data show CDR1 as SGHNT and CDR2 as YYREEE (reference sequence). After removal of 4 bases from V and 2 bases from J, the junction contained 0 bases not matched to a gene. This CDR3 region has 15 residues. The CDR3 loop reads CASSGTSGGAYEQYF. The CDR3 DNA reads as TGTGCCAGCAGCGGGACTAGCGGGGGGGCCTACGAGCAGTACTTC. Full variable domain (rest looked up from reference TRBV5-4 and TRBJ2-7): ETGVTQSPTHLIKTRGQQVTLRCSSQSGHNTVSWYQQALGQGPQFIFQYYREEENGRGNFPPRFSGLQFPNYSSELNVNALELDDSALYLCASSGTSGGAYEQYFGPGTRLTVT.

This clone rates as medium-sized (0.01 to 0.1%). The J gene is TRBJ1-1, the V gene TRBV12-5; 7 bases are a match to TRBD1. The CDR3 extends over 12 amino acids. Germline V gene sequence: CDR1 LGHNT, CDR2 FRNRAP. The ends lost 7 bases at V and 6 bases at J; junction bases unmatched: 5. The CDR3 nucleotides are TGTGCTAGTGCCCAGGGGGTTGCTGAAGCTTTCTTT. Its protein product is CASAQGVAEAFF.

The chain has TRBV5-6 and TRBJ2-7; possible D gene TRBD2, 5 bases. The germline V gene has CDR1 SGHDT and CDR2 YYEEEE. The CDR3 is 14 residues long. V lost 2 bases and J lost 2, with 11 bases in between. This chain's CDR3 is CASSFSGLAYEQYF. The CDR3 DNA follows: TGTGCCAGCAGCTTTTCCGGACTGGCCTACGAGCAGTACTTC.

The CDR3 bases are TGTGCCAGCAGCGTCCACCGGACTAGCGCGGCCTACAATGAGCAGTTCTTC. This codes for CASSVHRTSAAYNEQFF. This rearrangement joins TRBV9 to TRBJ2-1; 9 nucleotides align to TRBD2. V was pared by 2 bases and J by 2 bases, with 8 bases of the junction left unmatched. Germline CDR1 SGDLS, CDR2 YYNGEE. The CDR3 has 17 amino acids.

The chain couples TRBV7-9 to TRBJ2-3; the match to TRBD1 covers 9 bases. The V and J ends lost 5 bases and 7 bases, in that order; junction bases with no gene match: 16. Germline CDR1 is SEHNR and CDR2 is FQNEAQ (reference sequence). The CDR3 is 17 residues long. CDR3 in amino acids: CASSPWGTGNYKNTQYF. The CDR3 DNA reads TGTGCCAGCAGCCCCTGGGGGACAGGGAATTATAAGAATACGCAGTATTTT.

This clone is deemed medium-sized (0.01 to 0.1%). V is TRBV7-9 and J is TRBJ1-4; D perhaps matches TRBD1 (6 bases). This CDR3 spans 13 amino acids. Germline CDR1 reads SEHNR; CDR2 reads FQNEAQ (reference sequence). Trimming took off 5 bases at V and 6 bases at J, with 10 bases between the two ends. This CDR3 reads CASSRAGDEKLFF. Written as DNA, the CDR3 is TGTGCCAGCAGCCGGGCAGGGGATGAAAAACTGTTTTTT. The complete variable domain, with remaining parts taken from reference TRBV7-9 and TRBJ1-4, reads DTGVSQNPRHKITKRGQNVTFRCDPISEHNRLYWYRQTLGQGPEFLTYFQNEAQLEKSRLLSDRFSAERPKGSFSTLEIQRTEQGDSAMYLCASSRAGDEKLFFGSGTQLSVL.

The chain combines TRBV6-5 with TRBJ1-3; 10 nucleotides line up with TRBD1. The CDR3 has 14 amino acids. The germline V gene has CDR1 MNHEY and CDR2 SVGAGI. J gave up 4 bases and V 5 bases, and 2 bases lay outside the gene matches. This chain's CDR3 is CASSDRGLGNTIYF. CDR3 DNA: TGTGCCAGCAGTGACAGGGGGCTAGGAAACACCATATATTTT.

This chain links TRBV7-6 with TRBJ2-1, with 13 positions matching TRBD2. Germline-derived CDR1 and CDR2 are SGHVS and FNYEAQ. The CDR3 sequence is 17 residues long. Unmatched junction bases numbered 11, after V lost 3 bases and J lost 9 bases. The CDR3 region is CASSFLPGLAGISEQFF. The CDR3 DNA reads as TGTGCCAGCAGCTTCCTCCCGGGACTAGCGGGAATCAGTGAGCAGTTCTTC.

This clone was seen a few times. The rearrangement joins TRBV6-1 to TRBJ1-4, with 7 bases lining up with TRBD1. CDR1 and CDR2 (germline): MNHNS, SASEGT. The trim removed 4 bases at V and 7 bases at J, leaving 6 bases unmatched. This CDR3 contains 14 residues. CDR3: CASSVLTGSEKLFF. CDR3 DNA: TGTGCCAGCAGTGTCCTGACAGGGTCTGAAAAACTGTTTTTT.

This clone was seen once. J is TRBJ2-1 and V is TRBV19; a weak D match, TRBD2 (7 bases). The CDR3 is 15 amino acids. V lost 10 bases and J 3 bases, leaving 19 bases between the germline ends. In germline, CDR1 is LNHDA, CDR2 SQIVND (reference sequence). CDR3 in amino acids: CAIKTGSGVYNEQFF. Written as DNA, the CDR3 is TGTGCCATCAAAACAGGGAGCGGGGTCTACAATGAGCAGTTCTTC.

The chain employs TRBV7-8 and TRBJ2-7; D gene unclear. Germline lookup yields CDR1 SGHVS and CDR2 FQNEAQ. Trimming left V 3 bases short and J 6 bases short, with 9 bases between. The CDR3 is 12 amino acids. CDR3 loop: CASSLGYAEQYF. The CDR3 DNA is TGTGCCAGCAGCTTGGGGTACGCCGAGCAGTACTTC.

The chain has TRBV27 and TRBJ1-2, with D possibly being TRBD1 (6 bases). Germline CDR1 MNHEY, CDR2 SMNVEV (reference sequence). The CDR3 contains 14 residues. V gave up 0 bases and J gave up 6 bases, with 11 bases separating them. The CDR3 loop is CASSLSTGLNGYTF. The CDR3 DNA reads as TGTGCCAGCAGTTTATCGACAGGTCTAAATGGCTACACCTTC.

The count of this clone is one. This chain links TRBV7-9 with TRBJ2-7; D unclear. Germline V CDR1 and CDR2: SEHNR, FQNEAQ (reference sequence). The CDR3 is made up of 14 amino acids. V shed 6 bases and J shed 0 bases, with 12 bases lying between them. The CDR3 reads CASSMVGSSYEQYF. The CDR3 region has the DNA TGTGCCAGCAGTATGGTGGGAAGCTCCTACGAGCAGTACTTC.

The V call is TRBV9, the J call TRBJ2-1; 10 nucleotides line up with TRBD2. The CDR3 length is 19 residues. The germline CDR1 and CDR2 sequences are SGDLS and YYNGEE. V lost 2 bases to trimming and J lost 8 bases; unmatched junction nucleotides: 19. CDR3 loop: CASSVGLAGATLRGYEQFF. DNA of the CDR3: TGTGCCAGCAGCGTCGGGCTAGCGGGGGCCACCCTTCGGGGGTATGAGCAGTTCTTC.

The J gene is TRBJ1-3, the V gene TRBV7-2, with D hard to call. Trimming removed 2 bases at V and 0 bases at J, with 5 bases between. The germline CDR1 and CDR2 sequences are SGHTA and FQGNSA. The CDR3 has 14 amino acids. The DNA for the CDR3 is TGTGCCAGCAGCTTACAAAGCTCTGGAAACACCATATATTTT. Translated: CASSLQSSGNTIYF.

J is TRBJ1-2 and V is TRBV5-7, with TRBD1 identical over 11 bases. TRBV5-7 is annotated as an ORF whose role is uncertain. The CDR3 length is 19 residues. V lost 1 base to trimming and J lost 2 bases; unmatched junction nucleotides: 13. In DNA form, the CDR3 reads TGTGCCAGCAGCTTGTGGGACAGGGGGTCCAGAAAACCCAACTATGGCTACACCTTC. It yields the protein CASSLWDRGSRKPNYGYTF.

The rearrangement uses TRBV19 and TRBJ1-4; D is possibly TRBD1 (6 bases). This CDR3 spans 14 amino acids. V lost 5 bases and J 8 bases, leaving 15 bases between the germline ends. Germline assignment: CDR1 LNHDA and CDR2 SQIVND (reference sequence). The CDR3 DNA sequence: TGTGCCAGTAGTCTGGGGGCAGGGCGGGAAAAACTGTTTTTT. It yields the protein CASSLGAGREKLFF.

This chain links TRBV29-1 with TRBJ2-7, with a weak D call TRBD1 (6 bases). This CDR3 region has 13 residues. Trimming left V 3 bases short and J 2 bases short, with 11 bases between. In germline, CDR1 is SQVTM, CDR2 ANQGSEA. Written as DNA, the CDR3 is TGCAGCGTTGAGGGAGACAGGCCCTACGAGCAGTACTTC. Amino acid sequence: CSVEGDRPYEQYF.

Written as DNA, the CDR3 is TGCGCCAGCAGCGTGACCCCCCGACCCGGACTCTCCTACAATGAGCAGTTCTTC. Its translation: CASSVTPRPGLSYNEQFF. This chain uses TRBV5-1 with TRBJ2-1; perhaps TRBD2 as D (5 bases). CDR3 length: 18 residues. Germline V lookup: CDR1 SGHRS, CDR2 YFSETQ. V was cut by 4 bases and J by 0 bases, with 20 bases left in between.

The rearrangement uses TRBV28 and TRBJ2-7, with D uncertain. The V and J ends lost 6 bases and 6 bases respectively, with 15 bases between them. There are 13 residues in the CDR3. CDR1 is MDHEN, CDR2 SYDVKM, per germline. Here the CDR3 reads CASSRDTPGEQYF. The CDR3 DNA follows: TGTGCCAGCAGCCGTGACACGCCTGGCGAGCAGTACTTC.

V usage is TRBV13 and J usage is TRBJ2-1, with a possible D match to TRBD2 (6 bases). The CDR3 spans 15 residues. The V and J ends lost 5 bases and 1 base respectively, with 12 bases between them. The germline V gene encodes CDR1 PRHDT and CDR2 FYEKMQ (reference sequence). Here the CDR3 reads CASSPEAGSYNEQFF. The DNA of the CDR3 is TGTGCCAGCAGCCCCGAAGCGGGTTCCTACAATGAGCAGTTCTTC.

V is TRBV7-2 and J is TRBJ2-5; no firm D call. The V gene lost 8 bases and the J gene lost 5 bases, with 15 bases spanning the gap. Germline CDR1 is SGHTA and CDR2 is FQGNSA. The CDR3 is 13 residues long. The DNA for the CDR3 is TGTGCCAGCGATCCGGGCTCGGAGGAGACCCAGTACTTC. The encoded protein is CASDPGSEETQYF.